The rows below give T cell receptor beta chains drawn from one sample of a study of Graves' ophthalmopathy and Graves' hyperthyroidism. TCRdb redid the calling of the multiplex PCR reads with MiXCR, one entry per CDR3 protein. This table holds some 1.1 million distinct CDR3 sequences, 35% to 40% found once. Sequencing was performed on peripheral blood or thyroid tissue (not recorded which). Receptor source: an adult man with Graves' hyperthyroidism. Each CDR3 is given with its conserved first and last residue. A D gene is named only where the DNA matches it firmly. Some rows have no size entry. The others give once, few or many, or a class for an expanded clone.

TGTGCCAGCAGCCATAGAAGACAGCCCAATTCACCCCTCCACTTT | CASSHRRQPNSPLHF | TRBJ1-6 | NA | NA | TRBV25-1
TGCAGTGCTAGGGTGGATGAGGGCATCGGTCAGCCCCTCCACTTT | CSARVDEGIGQPLHF | TRBJ1-6 | NA | NA | TRBV20-1
TGCAGTGCTAGAGAGGGTGCTGGCGAGCAGTACTTC | CSAREGAGEQYF | TRBJ2-7 | NA | many | TRBV20-1
TGTGCCAGCAGCACAAGACGACAGGGGCAAAATTCACCCCTCCACTTT | CASSTRRQGQNSPLHF | TRBJ1-6 | TRBD1 | many | TRBV5-8
TGTGCCACCAGCAGAAGTGGGGGACTGGGGGAAGTCTATGGCTACACCTTC | CATSRSGGLGEVYGYTF | TRBJ1-2 | NA | NA | TRBV15
TGTGCCAGCAGCCAGCGTCAGTCCGGGAGACCCACTGAAGCTTTCTTT | CASSQRQSGRPTEAFF | TRBJ1-1 | NA | few | TRBV7-2
TGTGCCAGCAGCCGTACGGGGTCGAGGGGCGAGCAGTACTTC | CASSRTGSRGEQYF | TRBJ2-7 | NA | NA | TRBV13
TGTGCCAGCAGTCCGGACGGACTACCTTCCGGGGAGCTGTTTTTT | CASSPDGLPSGELFF | TRBJ2-2 | NA | many | TRBV11-2
TGCAGTGCTAGAGTATTGGGTTTAGTCGGAGCGCAGTACTTC | CSARVLGLVGAQYF | TRBJ2-7 | NA | many | TRBV20-1
TGCGCCAGCAGCTTGGCCGGACAAGGGAGCTACACCTTC | CASSLAGQGSYTF | TRBJ1-2 | NA | NA | TRBV5-1
TGCAGTGCCCAAAGATCGTCGGCTCGAGAGACCCAGTACTTC | CSAQRSSARETQYF | TRBJ2-5 | NA | NA | TRBV20-1
TGTGCCAGCAGCAACTCCCTCGTCCCGACAGGGGGCGAGCAGTACTTC | CASSNSLVPTGGEQYF | TRBJ2-7 | TRBD1 | NA | TRBV6-6
TGTGCCAGCAGCTCCTCACCGGGACAGCGCAGTTATGGCTACACCTTC | CASSSSPGQRSYGYTF | TRBJ1-2 | TRBD1 | many | TRBV11-2
TGTGCCATCAAGGTCGGGACGGACAATTCTGGGGCCAACGTCCTGACTTTC | CAIKVGTDNSGANVLTF | TRBJ2-6 | NA | NA | TRBV10-3
TGTGCCAGCAGCTTAGCCGCGGGGGAATACACAGATACGCAGTATTTT | CASSLAAGEYTDTQYF | TRBJ2-3 | TRBD2 | NA | TRBV7-9
TGTGCCATCAGCTCCTCCCGCTTGAGCTCCTATAATTCACCCCTCCACTTT | CAISSSRLSSYNSPLHF | TRBJ1-6 | NA | many | TRBV10-3
TGTGTCAGCACCAAGGACAATCCTAATGAAAAACTGTTTTTT | CVSTKDNPNEKLFF | TRBJ1-4 | NA | NA | TRBV6-6
TGTGCCAGCACGGCTAGCGGGACAACCTACGAGCAGTACTTC | CASTASGTTYEQYF | TRBJ2-7 | TRBD2 | NA | TRBV2
TGTGCCAGCAGTTTGGTCGTAGGGCGGGACTACCCAACGGACACTGAAGCTTTCTTT | CASSLVVGRDYPTDTEAFF | TRBJ1-1 | NA | few | TRBV12-3/TRBV12-4
TGCAGCGTTTTCCCCGGGGAGCTGTTTTTT | CSVFPGELFF | TRBJ2-2 | NA | NA | TRBV29-1
TGTGCCAGCAGTAGGCCCATTGGGAACACTGAAGCTTTCTTT | CASSRPIGNTEAFF | TRBJ1-1 | NA | NA | TRBV12-3/TRBV12-4
TGTGCCAGCAGCTTAGCCCCGCGGAGAAGAGGGGAGACCCAGTACTTC | CASSLAPRRRGETQYF | TRBJ2-5 | NA | few | TRBV7-2
TGTGCCAGCAGCGCAACGACTGGGGCGGCTTTCTTT | CASSATTGAAFF | TRBJ1-1 | NA | few | TRBV13
TGCGCCAGCAGCCAAGATGATACGGTTGCAACTAATGAAAAACTGTTTTTT | CASSQDDTVATNEKLFF | TRBJ1-4 | NA | few | TRBV4-3
TGTGCCAGCAGCGTTCTAGGGGGCGCGGGGCAGTACTTC | CASSVLGGAGQYF | TRBJ2-7 | TRBD1 | NA | TRBV5-8
TGTGCCAGCAGGCCCACCACAGATACGCAGTATTTT | CASRPTTDTQYF | TRBJ2-3 | NA | many | TRBV2
TGTGCCAGCACCTCATTTTTGAATCAGCCCCAGCATTTT | CASTSFLNQPQHF | TRBJ1-5 | NA | few | TRBV12-3/TRBV12-4
TGTGCCAGCAGTTTATTACGCGAAGAGACCCAGTACTTC | CASSLLREETQYF | TRBJ2-5 | NA | NA | TRBV2
TGTGCCAGCAGCTACGGACAGACTGGGGGCGCGAACACTGAAGCTTTCTTT | CASSYGQTGGANTEAFF | TRBJ1-1 | NA | NA | TRBV7-6
TGTGCCGGCAGCGACCGGGACCGCAACACACCCCTCCACTTT | CAGSDRDRNTPLHF | TRBJ1-6 | NA | NA | TRBV9
TGTGCCAGCAGCTACCGGGACCTACAGTACTTC | CASSYRDLQYF | TRBJ2-5 | NA | few | TRBV7-9
TGTGCCAGCAGCCATTATCGTGGGGGGAAGAACACTGAAGCTTTCTTT | CASSHYRGGKNTEAFF | TRBJ1-1 | NA | few | TRBV11-2
TGTGCCAGCAGCCCTCTAGCGGGGGGGAAAGAGACCCAGTACTTC | CASSPLAGGKETQYF | TRBJ2-5 | TRBD2 | many | TRBV6-5
TGTGCCACCAGTGATGCAGGGGGCGCGAATGAAAAACTGTTTTTT | CATSDAGGANEKLFF | TRBJ1-4 | TRBD1 | NA | TRBV24-1
TGTGCCAGCAGTTACTTTTCGCCGGACTATGGCTACACCTTC | CASSYFSPDYGYTF | TRBJ1-2 | NA | NA | TRBV2
TGCGCCAGCAGCTTATTGACCGGGACAGAGCACTTC | CASSLLTGTEHF | TRBJ2-7 | TRBD1 | many | TRBV5-1
TGCGCCAGCAGCTTGTTGGGGCTTCGGGACACTGAAGCTTTCTTT | CASSLLGLRDTEAFF | TRBJ1-1 | NA | NA | TRBV5-1
TGCAGTGCTAGAAGTCGCGGGGAGGGGGTGGGCAGCGAGCAGTACTTC | CSARSRGEGVGSEQYF | TRBJ2-7 | NA | NA | TRBV20-1
TGTGCCAGCAGTTTATCGTTTCAGTATAAATGGGACAAAGCTTTCTTT | CASSLSFQYKWDKAFF | TRBJ1-1 | NA | NA | TRBV27
TGCAGTGCTAGTTCGGGACCTCCCTCCTATAATTCACCCCTCCACTTT | CSASSGPPSYNSPLHF | TRBJ1-6 | NA | NA | TRBV20-1
TGTGCCAGCAGTGGGTCGCAGAGCAATCAGCCCCAGCATTTT | CASSGSQSNQPQHF | TRBJ1-5 | NA | many | TRBV2
TGCAGTGCTAGCAATCAGGGAGAGACCCAGTACTTC | CSASNQGETQYF | TRBJ2-5 | NA | many | TRBV20-1
TGTGCCAGCAGCTTAGGAGGGACTAGCGGGATGTACGAGCAGTACTTC | CASSLGGTSGMYEQYF | TRBJ2-7 | TRBD2 | many | TRBV11-2
TGCGCCAGCCGAGGACTCTCTAGCGGGGAAGGTGAAAAACTGTTTTTT | CASRGLSSGEGEKLFF | TRBJ1-4 | NA | NA | TRBV5-1
TGTGCCAGCAGTGATACAGGGGGAACATATTTT | CASSDTGGTYF | TRBJ1-3 | TRBD1 | many | TRBV6-5
TGCAGTGCTAGAGCTGCAGCTGGCAGCGGGGGACGAGAGACCCAGTACTTC | CSARAAAGSGGRETQYF | TRBJ2-5 | TRBD2 | many | TRBV20-1
TGTGCCAGCAGTGATTCGCAGCTGAGTTGGGGCTACACCTTC | CASSDSQLSWGYTF | TRBJ1-2 | NA | many | TRBV2
TGTGCCAGCAGCTTAGTCGGGGGATACGGGGACCGCTACGAGCAGTACTTC | CASSLVGGYGDRYEQYF | TRBJ2-7 | NA | many | TRBV7-9
TGTGCCATCAGTGCAGGGGGCCTTACCTACGAGCAGTACTTC | CAISAGGLTYEQYF | TRBJ2-7 | TRBD1 | NA | TRBV10-3
TGTGCCAGTATAGGACCTCGGGCCCAGCATTTT | CASIGPRAQHF | TRBJ1-5 | NA | many | TRBV19
TGCGCCAGCAGCACGAGGGAAGCGAACACCGGGGAGCTGTTTTTT | CASSTREANTGELFF | TRBJ2-2 | NA | NA | TRBV5-1
TGTGCCAGAGGGTGGAGGCGAGAGACCCAGTACTTC | CARGWRRETQYF | TRBJ2-5 | NA | NA | TRBV9